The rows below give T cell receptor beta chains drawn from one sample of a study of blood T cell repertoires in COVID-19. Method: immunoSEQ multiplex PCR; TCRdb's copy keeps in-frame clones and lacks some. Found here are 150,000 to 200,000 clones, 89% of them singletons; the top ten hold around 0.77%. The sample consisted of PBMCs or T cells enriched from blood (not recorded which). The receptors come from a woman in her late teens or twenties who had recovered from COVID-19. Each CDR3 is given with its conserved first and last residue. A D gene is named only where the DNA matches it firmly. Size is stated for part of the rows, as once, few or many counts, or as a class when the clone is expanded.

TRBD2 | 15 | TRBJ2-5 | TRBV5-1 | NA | TGCGCCAGCAGCTTGCGGGAGGGGGTCCAAGAGACCCAGTACTTC | CASSLREGVQETQYF
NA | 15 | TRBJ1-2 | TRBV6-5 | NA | TGTGCCAGCAGTCCCCTGACTAAGAGAGGCTATGGCTACACCTTC | CASSPLTKRGYGYTF
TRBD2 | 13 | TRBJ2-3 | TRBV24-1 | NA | TGTGTCCGGACAGCGGGAGACACAGATACGCAGTATTTT | CVRTAGDTDTQYF
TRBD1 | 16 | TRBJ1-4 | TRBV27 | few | TGTGCCAGCAGTATCGCCCCGGGACAGGGGGCGGAAAAACTGTTTTTT | CASSIAPGQGAEKLFF
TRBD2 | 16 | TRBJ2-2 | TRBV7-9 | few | TGTGCCAGCAGCCCATCGGGGGGGCTAGCCACCGGGGAGCTGTTTTTT | CASSPSGGLATGELFF
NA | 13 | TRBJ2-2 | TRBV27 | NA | TGTGCCAGCAGCCCCACGGGGGTCGGGGAGCTGTTTTTT | CASSPTGVGELFF
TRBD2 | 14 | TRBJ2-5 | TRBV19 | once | TGTGCCAGTAGTGTTGGGGGGGTACAAGAGACCCAGTACTTC | CASSVGGVQETQYF
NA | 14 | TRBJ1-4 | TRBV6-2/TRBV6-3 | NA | TGTGCCAGCAGTTCGGCGGCTACTAATGAAAAACTGTTTTTT | CASSSAATNEKLFF
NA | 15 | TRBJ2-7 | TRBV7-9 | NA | TGTGCCAGCAGCTTAGCCGGAGACTCCCCCTACGAGCAGTACTTC | CASSLAGDSPYEQYF
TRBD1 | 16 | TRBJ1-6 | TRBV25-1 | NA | TGTGCCAGCAGTGAACGACAGGGGAACTATAATTCACCCCTCCACTTT | CASSERQGNYNSPLHF
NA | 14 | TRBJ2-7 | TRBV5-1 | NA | TGCGCCAGCAGCCCTGGCAGGGAAATAGACGAGCAGTACTTC | CASSPGREIDEQYF
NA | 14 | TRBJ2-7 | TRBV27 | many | TGTGCCAGCAGTTTCGCGGGGAGCTCCTACGAGCAGTACTTC | CASSFAGSSYEQYF
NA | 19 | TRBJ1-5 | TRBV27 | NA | TGTGCCAGCAGTTTTGTAGGAGGGGTTAACCGAAGTAGCAATCAGCCCCAGCATTTT | CASSFVGGVNRSSNQPQHF
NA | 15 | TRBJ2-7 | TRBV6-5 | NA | TGTGCCAGCAATAAGCGCGAATCCCCATCCTACGAGCAGTACTTC | CASNKRESPSYEQYF